This T cell receptor (beta chain) was retrieved from a study of CD8+ T cells in alopecia areata. Study results and caveats: Many expanded lesional clones remained in scalp and blood on tofacitinib. Tofacitinib produced a significant decrease in scalp clonality and in expanded CD8+ clones among the top 100.

cDNA reverse transcribed from extracted RNA served as the sequencing template. Assay: immunoSEQ multiplex PCR; the TCRdb copy retains only in-frame clones and omits some. The sample consists of over 120,000 clones, 54% of them appearing once. Germline loops: CDR1 SEHNR, CDR2 FQNEAQ (reference sequence). Trimming took 5 bases from V and 0 from J, leaving 19 bases between them. The CDR3 covers 17 residues. This clone was seen once. What it binds is not known. Treatment denoted: oral pan-JAK inhibitor, 5-10 mg twice daily. This TCR came from a human donor with alopecia areata. The chain combines TRBV7-9 with TRBJ1-2; D uncertain. This specimen consisted of CD8+ T cells sorted from blood, obtained at week 4, from a patient treated with tofacitinib. The CDR3 here is CASSPIVDGFSNYGYTF. The CDR3 DNA reads as TGTGCCAGCAGCCCAATTGTGGACGGATTTTCTAACTATGGCTACACCTTC.